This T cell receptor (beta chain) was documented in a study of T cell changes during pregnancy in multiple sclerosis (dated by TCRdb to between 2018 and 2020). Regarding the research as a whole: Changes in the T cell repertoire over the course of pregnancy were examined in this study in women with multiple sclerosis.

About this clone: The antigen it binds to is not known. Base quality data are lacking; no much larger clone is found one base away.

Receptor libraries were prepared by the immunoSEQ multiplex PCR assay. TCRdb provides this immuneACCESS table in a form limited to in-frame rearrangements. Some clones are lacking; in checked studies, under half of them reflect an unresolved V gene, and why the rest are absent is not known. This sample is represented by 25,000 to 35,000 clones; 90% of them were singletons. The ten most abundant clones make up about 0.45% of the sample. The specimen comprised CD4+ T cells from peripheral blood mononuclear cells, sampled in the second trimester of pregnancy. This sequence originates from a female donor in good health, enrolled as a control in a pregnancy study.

The nucleotide sequence is TGTGCCAGCAGCTTAGCCGCTAGTGCTAGCGGGAGTATTCGGCAGTTCTTC. It specifies CASSLAASASGSIRQFF. The rearrangement joined TRBV11-2 to TRBJ2-1; 10 bases in the middle match TRBD2. The CDR3 has 17 amino acids, counting the end cysteine and phenylalanine. The kept DNA is CDR3 alone, 51 bases in frame from the first base. Ends trimmed: V by 1 base, J by 12 bases; bases unmatched to a gene: 15. Looking up the germline V gene yields CDR1 SGHAT and CDR2 FQNNGV.